This T cell receptor (beta chain) was documented in a study of CD4 T cell repertoires in COVID-19 (dated by TCRdb to 2020 to 2022). Background on the whole study: To analyze cross-reactivity, the CFSE-low cells were expanded with IL-2 for around 11 days and then labeled again and restimulated with spike proteins from other coronaviruses. The study characterized naturally processed CD4+ T cell responses to SARS-CoV-2 spike and nucleoprotein in COVID-19-recovered individuals, using TCR Vbeta sequencing to assess clonal composition. Subset-level TCR Vbeta repertoire analysis of SARS-CoV-2-reactive T cells was performed in a few recovered individuals.

Library preparation used the immunoSEQ multiplex PCR assay. The paper's processing steps were these. The Chao-Jaccard similarity index and the number of shared clonotypes were used to measure repertoire overlap between subsets. The table comes from immuneACCESS by way of TCRdb, which keeps in-frame sequences with V and J called. Part of the clones is missing from these tables; in studies checked, under half for an unresolved V gene and the rest for unknown reasons. V and J calls and clone size are copied from that table; D and trimming were computed from the DNA. The sample contains about 75,000 clones, 83% of them found a single time. The ten most abundant clones make up roughly 0.5% of the sample. The count of this clone is one. Its antigen remains unidentified. No qualities accompany the bases; no much larger clone lies one base away. Results and caveats for the whole study, not just this receptor: Several of the most expanded SARS-CoV-2-reactive clonotypes were found to be shared between two or all three memory subsets, suggesting intraclonal diversification. Between roughly 7 and 25% of SARS-CoV-2 clonotypes were also detected in SARS-CoV and/or HKU1 spike-stimulated secondary cultures, consistent with cross-reactivity.

The CDR3, from cysteine to phenylalanine, totals 14 residues. The entry retains the CDR3 DNA only, 42 bases that are in frame from base 1. Looking up the germline V gene yields CDR1 SGHRS and CDR2 YFSETQ. V drops 0 bases and J drops 6 bases, leaving 10 bases in between. The time point label of this sample denotes: sample from a COVID-19-recovered individual after infection. Donors were patients who had recovered from mild-to-severe COVID-19. Uncultured memory T cell samples were subjected to sequencing directly after ex vivo isolation. From peripheral blood mononuclear cells, the researchers isolated CD4+ total memory, central memory, effector memory and circulating T follicular helper cells.

The sequenced sample was CD4+ T cells from peripheral blood, obtained after recovery from COVID-19. The rearranged chain carries TRBV5-1 and TRBJ2-1; the D gene is possibly TRBD2, with 6 bases matching. This clonotype originated in a human donor who had COVID-19. The DNA reads TGCGCCAGCAGCTTGGATCCGGGAGTCAATGAGCAGTTCTTC. Its translation is CASSLDPGVNEQFF.